This passage covers 26 T cell receptor beta chains from one sample sequenced in a study of T-cell reconstitution after alpha-beta-depleted transplantation in children. TCRbeta library construction was performed incorporating unique molecular identifiers. TCRdb reanalysed the PCR reads using MiXCR and keeps one entry per CDR3 protein. The table records approximately 400,000 distinct CDR3 sequences, 16% of them present only once. The specimen comprised PBMCs, mostly from graft donor cells, sampled 360 days after TCRalphabeta/CD19-depleted stem cell transplant. The receptors were sampled from a boy under two years old who had a stem cell transplant for Wiskott-Aldrich syndrome, so the T cells may come from the graft donor.

This chain joins TRBV20-1 and TRBJ2-5; D gene ambiguous. This CDR3 is 14 amino acids long. CDR1 and CDR2 from the germline V gene are DFQATT and SNEGSKA (reference sequence). Trimming removed 1 base at V and 5 bases at J, with 14 bases between. The CDR3, as DNA: TGCAGTGCTAGAGGCCAAGAACCCGGTGAGACCCAGTACTTC. As protein: CSARGQEPGETQYF.

The chain has TRBV4-3 and TRBJ2-7; TRBD1 matches at 9 bases. The V and J ends lost 0 bases and 2 bases, in that order; junction bases with no gene match: 5. The CDR3 consists of 16 residues. CDR1 LGHNA and CDR2 YSLEER come from the germline V gene. Here the CDR3 reads CASSQDFGTGTYEQYF. DNA of the CDR3: TGCGCCAGCAGCCAAGATTTCGGGACAGGGACCTACGAGCAGTACTTC.

Here the CDR3 DNA reads TGTGCCAGTAGAAGAAGGGACCCGAGGAGCACTGAAGCTTTCTTT. Translating gives CASRRRDPRSTEAFF. The gene calls are TRBV19 and TRBJ1-1; the D gene is possibly TRBD1 (5 bases). The CDR3 spans 15 residues. V lost 6 bases and J lost 4, with 18 bases in between. Germline loops: CDR1 LNHDA, CDR2 SQIVND (reference sequence).

This clonotype was observed a handful of times. The chain couples TRBV12-3 or TRBV12-4 to TRBJ2-3; 9 nucleotides agree with TRBD1. Trimming removed 7 bases from V and 7 bases from J; junction bases left unmatched: 12. This CDR3 is 15 amino acids long. CDR3 amino acids: CASTTGGLPGNTQYF. In DNA form, the CDR3 reads TGTGCCAGCACTACAGGGGGCCTTCCTGGGAATACGCAGTATTTT.

V is TRBV5-1 and J is TRBJ2-2, with D possibly TRBD1 on 6 matching bases. Germline V gene sequence: CDR1 SGHRS, CDR2 YFSETQ. The V end was cut by 2 bases, the J end by 3 bases, with 11 bases between. The CDR3 covers 15 residues. The CDR3 spells CASSFMDRYTGELFF. DNA for the CDR3: TGCGCCAGCAGCTTCATGGACAGATACACCGGGGAGCTGTTTTTT.

DNA of the CDR3: TGTGCCAGCAGTCCGACTAGCCGAAGACAGTATTTT. Translating it yields CASSPTSRRQYF. V and J are TRBV12-3 or TRBV12-4 and TRBJ2-3; 7 bases line up with TRBD2. CDR3 length: 12 amino acids. V was pared by 5 bases and J by 12 bases, with 8 bases of the junction left unmatched.

This clonotype showed up just a few times. J is TRBJ2-5 and V is TRBV20-1; no firm D call. Trimming removed 0 bases at V and 4 bases at J, with 12 bases between. There are 14 residues in the CDR3. The germline CDR1 and CDR2 sequences are DFQATT and SNEGSKA (reference sequence). The CDR3 sequence is CSARDQRFAETQYF. The CDR3 coding sequence is TGCAGTGCTAGAGATCAAAGGTTTGCAGAGACCCAGTACTTC.

This rearrangement joins TRBV5-5 to TRBJ1-5; no clear D. CDR1 and CDR2 (germline): SGHKS, YYEKEE (reference sequence). The CDR3 contains 15 residues. V lost 5 bases to trimming and J lost 0 bases, with 12 bases between them. CDR3: CASSLGPYSNQPQHF. CDR3 nucleotide sequence: TGTGCCAGCAGTCTGGGCCCGTATAGCAATCAGCCCCAGCATTTT.

The rearrangement joins TRBV11-2 to TRBJ2-6, with D unclear. Trimming pared 3 bases from V and 0 bases from J, leaving 6 bases between. This CDR3 has 15 amino acids. From germline, CDR1 is SGHAT and CDR2 FQNNGV. This chain's CDR3 is CASSFLRSGANVLTF. The CDR3 nucleotides read TGTGCCAGCAGCTTCTTACGCTCTGGGGCCAACGTCCTGACTTTC.

A few counts support this clonotype. J is TRBJ1-2 and V is TRBV2, with 9 bases identical to TRBD1. V was pared by 4 bases and J by 3 bases, with 3 bases of the junction left unmatched. The germline CDR1 and CDR2 sequences are SNHLY and FYNNEI. This CDR3 comprises 14 residues. CDR3 amino acids: CASSGDRAYYGYTF. CDR3 nucleotides: TGTGCCAGCAGTGGGGACAGGGCGTACTATGGCTACACCTTC.

This clonotype was recorded only once. The rearrangement uses TRBV27 and TRBJ2-7; D is perhaps TRBD1 (5 bases). V lost 4 bases and J 6 bases, leaving 22 bases between the germline ends. This CDR3 spans 16 amino acids. The germline V gene encodes CDR1 MNHEY and CDR2 SMNVEV (reference sequence). The chain's CDR3 is CASSSPPDILRGEQYF. In DNA form, the CDR3 reads TGTGCCAGCAGTTCCCCCCCGGACATTTTAAGGGGCGAGCAGTACTTC.

This clonotype showed up just a few times. The chain carries TRBV3-1 and TRBJ2-3, with a possible D match to TRBD1 (6 bases). Trimming left V 4 bases short and J 3 bases short, with 17 bases between. This CDR3 is built from 16 residues. Germline V gives CDR1 LGHDT, CDR2 YNNKEL (reference sequence). CDR3 sequence: CASSPGQFAGTDTQYF. The CDR3, as DNA: TGTGCCAGCAGCCCAGGACAGTTCGCCGGGACAGATACGCAGTATTTT.

The chain joins TRBV28 to TRBJ2-7; D tentatively reads TRBD1 or TRBD2 (7 bases each). With 10 bases removed from V and 1 base from J, the gap between germline ends came to 14 bases. This CDR3 comprises 13 residues. Germline V gene sequence: CDR1 MDHEN, CDR2 SYDVKM. The CDR3: CATRQGGSYEQYF. The CDR3 coding sequence is TGTGCCACCCGACAGGGAGGGTCCTACGAGCAGTACTTC. Drawing the rest from reference TRBV28 and TRBJ2-7, the complete variable domain is DVKVTQSSRYLVKRTGEKVFLECVQDMDHENMFWYRQDPGLGLRLIYFSYDVKMKEKGDIPEGYSVSREKKERFSLILESASTNQTSMYLCATRQGGSYEQYFGPGTRLTVT.

This clonotype was observed at least ten times. The chain employs TRBV12-3 or TRBV12-4 and TRBJ2-1; the D gene is possibly TRBD1 (6 bases). The CDR3 extends over 14 amino acids. V lost 0 bases to trimming and J lost 10 bases, with 13 bases between them. The CDR3 loop is CASSLAGHIMEQFF. The CDR3 DNA reads TGTGCCAGCAGTTTAGCGGGACACATCATGGAGCAGTTCTTC.

The rearrangement joins TRBV7-2 to TRBJ2-1, with a weak D call TRBD1 (6 bases). Trimming removed 1 base from V and 0 bases from J, with 13 bases in between. CDR3 length equals 17 residues. CDR1 is SGHTA and CDR2 is FQGNSA in the germline V gene. The CDR3 DNA reads TGTGCCAGCAGCTTAGGAAAGAGGGGGAGCTCCTACAATGAGCAGTTCTTC. Translating it yields CASSLGKRGSSYNEQFF.

This clonotype was observed a handful of times. The rearrangement uses TRBV7-6 and TRBJ2-1, with no clear D. V was shortened by 4 bases and J by 7 bases, with 11 bases between the two germline ends. In germline, CDR1 is SGHVS, CDR2 FNYEAQ. There are 13 residues in the CDR3. This chain's CDR3 is CASSSTVRNEQFF. The CDR3 region has the DNA TGTGCCAGCAGCTCGACGGTCCGGAATGAGCAGTTCTTC.

This clonotype appeared a few times. CDR3 in DNA: TGCGCCAGCAGCTCAACACCGACAGGCCTAAATTACGAGCAGTACTTC. Its translation: CASSSTPTGLNYEQYF. The V gene is TRBV5-1, the J gene TRBJ2-7, with TRBD1 as a possible D gene (6 bases). Deletions cut 3 bases from V and 4 bases from J, with 20 bases between. This CDR3 has 16 amino acids. CDR1 is SGHRS and CDR2 is YFSETQ in the germline V gene.

This clonotype has ten or more counts. This chain uses TRBV29-1 with TRBJ2-5; tentative D call: TRBD1 (6 bases). There are 13 residues in the CDR3. The germline CDR1 and CDR2 sequences are SQVTM and ANQGSEA. V was pared by 2 bases and J by 3 bases, with 10 bases between. The CDR3: CSVEFGQKETQYF. The CDR3 coding sequence is TGCAGCGTTGAATTCGGACAGAAAGAGACCCAGTACTTC.

This clonotype was observed a few times. The chain's CDR3 is CASSQEGIVLAGVPETQYF. The CDR3 nucleotides are TGTGCCAGCAGCCAAGAGGGGATTGTGCTAGCGGGAGTTCCAGAGACCCAGTACTTC. The chain links TRBV14 to TRBJ2-5; TRBD2 matches 10 bases. Germline CDR1 SGHDN, CDR2 FVKESK. V shed 0 bases, J shed 4 bases, and the junction held 14 bases outside the gene matches. The CDR3 covers 19 residues.

The rearrangement links TRBV5-5 to TRBJ2-2; no definite D call. CDR1 SGHKS and CDR2 YYEKEE come from the germline V gene (reference sequence). Trimming took off 6 bases at V and 5 bases at J, with 11 bases between the two ends. The CDR3 contains 13 residues. The CDR3 sequence: CASNPGVTGELFF. The CDR3 DNA sequence: TGTGCCAGCAACCCTGGGGTGACCGGGGAGCTGTTTTTT.

This chain connects TRBV5-1 to TRBJ2-5, with 8 bases identical to TRBD2. The CDR3 spans 14 residues. Trimming cost V 5 bases and J 5 bases; bases outside gene matches: 8. Looked up from germline, CDR1 is SGHRS and CDR2 is YFSETQ. The CDR3 DNA reads as TGCGCCAGCAGTTCGGGAGGGTGGGGTGAGACCCAGTACTTC. Translation: CASSSGGWGETQYF.

The chain recombines TRBV6-1 with TRBJ1-1; no firm D call. The CDR3 is 13 amino acids. Germline CDR1 MNHNS, CDR2 SASEGT. Deletions cut 6 bases from V and 0 bases from J, with 8 bases between. This CDR3 is CASRTGVNTEAFF. The CDR3 nucleotides are TGTGCCAGCAGAACGGGAGTGAACACTGAAGCTTTCTTT.

The genes are TRBV12-3 or TRBV12-4 and TRBJ1-2; 7 bases line up with TRBD1. Germline trimming cut 5 bases from V and 5 bases from J; bases unmatched to any gene: 11. The length of the CDR3 is 15 residues. The CDR3 here is CASSGDRVVGYGYTF. CDR3 in DNA: TGTGCCAGCAGTGGAGACAGGGTGGTTGGATATGGCTACACCTTC.

This clonotype was seen a few times. The chain recombines TRBV5-1 with TRBJ2-5, with 7 nucleotides matching TRBD1. The CDR3 length is 13 residues. The J segment lost 5 bases and the V segment lost 4 bases, leaving 5 bases of the junction unmatched. The germline CDR1 and CDR2 sequences are SGHRS and YFSETQ. CDR3 nucleotide sequence: TGCGCCAGCAGCAGGGGGCAGAGGGAGACCCAGTACTTC. Translated: CASSRGQRETQYF. The variable domain in full, with the rest retrieved from reference TRBV5-1 and TRBJ2-5, is KAGVTQTPRYLIKTRGQQVTLSCSPISGHRSVSWYQQTPGQGLQFLFEYFSETQRNKGNFPGRFSGRQFSNSRSEMNVSTLELGDSALYLCASSRGQRETQYFGPGTRLLVL.

This clonotype was seen a handful of times. The chain carries TRBV20-1 and TRBJ2-7, with TRBD2 as a possible D gene (6 bases). CDR1 and CDR2 from the germline V gene are DFQATT and SNEGSKA (reference sequence). V shed 4 bases and J shed 0 bases, with 13 bases lying between them. CDR3 length equals 14 residues. The CDR3 region has the DNA TGCAGTGCTATAAATAGCGGCAGCTCCTACGAGCAGTACTTC. Its protein product is CSAINSGSSYEQYF.

The V and J genes are TRBV7-9 and TRBJ2-3; 7 positions match TRBD1. The CDR3 consists of 16 residues. CDR1 and CDR2 (germline): SEHNR, FQNEAQ (reference sequence). With 5 bases clipped from V and 2 bases from J, the junction kept 10 bases outside the gene matches. The CDR3 protein is CASSHPGTVSTDTQYF. Written as DNA, the CDR3 is TGTGCCAGCAGCCACCCCGGGACAGTATCCACAGATACGCAGTATTTT.